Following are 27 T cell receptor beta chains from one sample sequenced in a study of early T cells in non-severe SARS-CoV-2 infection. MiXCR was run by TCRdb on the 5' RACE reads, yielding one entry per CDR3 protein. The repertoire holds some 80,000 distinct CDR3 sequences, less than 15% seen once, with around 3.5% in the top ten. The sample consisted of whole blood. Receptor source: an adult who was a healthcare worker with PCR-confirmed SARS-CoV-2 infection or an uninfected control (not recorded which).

CDR3 DNA sequence: TGCGCCAGCAGTGATTACAGTTTGGAGGGCGGGGAGCTGTTTTTT. Translating gives CASSDYSLEGGELFF. The chain combines TRBV10-2 with TRBJ2-2, with D perhaps TRBD2 (6 bases). The length of the CDR3 is 15 residues. V lost 3 bases to trimming and J lost 7 bases, with 15 bases between them. The germline gives CDR1 WSHSY, CDR2 SAAADI.

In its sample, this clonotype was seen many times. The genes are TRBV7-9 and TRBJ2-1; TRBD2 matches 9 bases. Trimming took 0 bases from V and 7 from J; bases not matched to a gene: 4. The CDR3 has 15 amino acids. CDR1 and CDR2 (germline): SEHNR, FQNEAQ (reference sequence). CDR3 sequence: CASSLAGREGNEQFF. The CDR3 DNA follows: TGTGCCAGCAGCTTAGCGGGGCGGGAGGGTAATGAGCAGTTCTTC.

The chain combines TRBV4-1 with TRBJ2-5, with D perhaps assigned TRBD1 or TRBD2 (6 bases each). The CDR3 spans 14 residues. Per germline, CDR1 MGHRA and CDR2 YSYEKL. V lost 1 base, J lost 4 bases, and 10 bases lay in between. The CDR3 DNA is TGCGCCAGCAGCCAAGCGAGGGGGGCAGAGACCCAGTACTTC. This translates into CASSQARGAETQYF.

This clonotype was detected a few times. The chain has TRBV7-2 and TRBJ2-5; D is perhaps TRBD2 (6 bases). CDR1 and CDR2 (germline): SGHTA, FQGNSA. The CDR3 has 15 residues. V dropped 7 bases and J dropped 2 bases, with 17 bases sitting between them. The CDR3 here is CASTAWAGRQETQYF. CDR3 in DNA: TGTGCCAGCACCGCCTGGGCGGGAAGGCAAGAGACCCAGTACTTC.

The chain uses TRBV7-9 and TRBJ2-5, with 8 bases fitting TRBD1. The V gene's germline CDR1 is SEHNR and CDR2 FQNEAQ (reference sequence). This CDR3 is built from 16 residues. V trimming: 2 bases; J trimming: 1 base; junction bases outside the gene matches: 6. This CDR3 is CASSLPRGTGQETQYF. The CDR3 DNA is TGTGCCAGCAGCTTACCACGCGGGACAGGCCAAGAGACCCAGTACTTC. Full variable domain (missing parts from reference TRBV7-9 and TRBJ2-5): DTGVSQNPRHKITKRGQNVTFRCDPISEHNRLYWYRQTLGQGPEFLTYFQNEAQLEKSRLLSDRFSAERPKGSFSTLEIQRTEQGDSAMYLCASSLPRGTGQETQYFGPGTRLLVL.

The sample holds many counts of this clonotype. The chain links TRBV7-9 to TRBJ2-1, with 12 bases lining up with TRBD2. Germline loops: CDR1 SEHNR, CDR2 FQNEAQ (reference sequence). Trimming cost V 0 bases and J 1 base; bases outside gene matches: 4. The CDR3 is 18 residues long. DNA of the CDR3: TGTGCCAGCAGCTTAGCCAGAACTAGCGGGAGGTCCTACAATGAGCAGTTCTTC. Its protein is CASSLARTSGRSYNEQFF.

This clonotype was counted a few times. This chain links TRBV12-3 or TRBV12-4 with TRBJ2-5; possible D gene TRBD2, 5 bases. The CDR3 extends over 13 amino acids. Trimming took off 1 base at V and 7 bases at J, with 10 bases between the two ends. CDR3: CASSLGGEGTQYF. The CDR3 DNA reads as TGTGCCAGCAGTTTAGGGGGTGAGGGGACCCAGTACTTC.

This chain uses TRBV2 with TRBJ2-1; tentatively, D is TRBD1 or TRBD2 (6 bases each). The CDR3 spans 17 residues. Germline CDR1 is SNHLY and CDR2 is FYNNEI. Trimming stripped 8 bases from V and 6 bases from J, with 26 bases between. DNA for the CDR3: TGTGCCAGCCAGGGGAACAGAAAACCCGTCGGGGGCAATGAGCAGTTCTTC. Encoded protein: CASQGNRKPVGGNEQFF. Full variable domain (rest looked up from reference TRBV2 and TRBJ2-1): EPEVTQTPSHQVTQMGQEVILRCVPISNHLYFYWYRQILGQKVEFLVSFYNNEISEKSEIFDDQFSVERPDGSNFTLKIRSTKLEDSAMYFCASQGNRKPVGGNEQFFGPGTRLTVL.

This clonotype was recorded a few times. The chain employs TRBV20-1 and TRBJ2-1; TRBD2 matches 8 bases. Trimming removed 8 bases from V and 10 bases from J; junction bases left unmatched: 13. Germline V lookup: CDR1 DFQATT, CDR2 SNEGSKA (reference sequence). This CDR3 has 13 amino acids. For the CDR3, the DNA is TGCAGTCTTCGCGGGAGGAAACCGTGGGAGCAGTTCTTC. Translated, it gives CSLRGRKPWEQFF.

CDR3 bases: TGCAGCGTCGCCGGGACTAGCGGAACCTCTGGGGCCAACGTCCTGACTTTC. Translation: CSVAGTSGTSGANVLTF. The chain joins TRBV29-1 to TRBJ2-6; 11 nucleotides line up with TRBD2. The V gene end was trimmed by 6 bases and the J gene end by 0 bases; junction bases not matched to a gene: 7. This CDR3 has 17 residues. The V gene's germline CDR1 is SQVTM and CDR2 ANQGSEA. The full variable domain, rest sourced from reference TRBV29-1 and TRBJ2-6, is SAVISQKPSRDICQRGTSLTIQCQVDSQVTMMFWYRQQPGQSLTLIATANQGSEATYESGFVIDKFPISRPNLTFSTLTVSNMSPEDSSIYLCSVAGTSGTSGANVLTFGAGSRLTVL.

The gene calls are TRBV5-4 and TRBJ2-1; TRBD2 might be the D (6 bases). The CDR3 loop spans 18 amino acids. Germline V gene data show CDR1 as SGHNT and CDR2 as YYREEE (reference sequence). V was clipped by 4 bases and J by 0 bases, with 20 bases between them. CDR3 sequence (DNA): TGTGCCAGCAGCCCCTCCCCTATAGCGGAAAGCTCCTACAATGAGCAGTTCTTC. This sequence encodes CASSPSPIAESSYNEQFF.

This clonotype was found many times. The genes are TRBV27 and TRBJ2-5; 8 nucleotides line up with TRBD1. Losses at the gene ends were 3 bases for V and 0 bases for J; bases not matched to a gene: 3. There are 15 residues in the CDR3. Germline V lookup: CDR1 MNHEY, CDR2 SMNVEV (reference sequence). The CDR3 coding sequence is TGTGCCAGCAGTTTGGGGGACAGGTACCAAGAGACCCAGTACTTC. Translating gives CASSLGDRYQETQYF.

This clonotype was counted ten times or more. The CDR3 DNA sequence: TGTGCCAGCAGCCGACAGGGGGCGGGCAATGAGCAGTTCTTC. Translated: CASSRQGAGNEQFF. This chain joins TRBV7-8 and TRBJ2-1; 10 bases line up with TRBD1. Germline CDR1 reads SGHVS; CDR2 reads FQNEAQ. The CDR3 loop spans 14 amino acids. J was trimmed by 6 bases and V by 5 bases; bases with no gene match: 4.

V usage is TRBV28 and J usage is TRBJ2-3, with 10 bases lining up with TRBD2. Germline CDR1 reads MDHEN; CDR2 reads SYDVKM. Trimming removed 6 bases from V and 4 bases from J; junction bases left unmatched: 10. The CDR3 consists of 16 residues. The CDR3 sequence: CASRAPSGRFADTQYF. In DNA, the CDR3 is TGTGCCAGCAGAGCCCCTAGCGGGAGATTTGCAGATACGCAGTATTTT.

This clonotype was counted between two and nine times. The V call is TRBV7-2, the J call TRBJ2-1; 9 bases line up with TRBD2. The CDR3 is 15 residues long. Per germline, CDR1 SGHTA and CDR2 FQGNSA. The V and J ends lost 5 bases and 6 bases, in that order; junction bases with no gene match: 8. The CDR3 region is CASSGEGLAVNEQFF. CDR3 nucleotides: TGTGCCAGCAGCGGAGAGGGACTAGCTGTCAATGAGCAGTTCTTC.

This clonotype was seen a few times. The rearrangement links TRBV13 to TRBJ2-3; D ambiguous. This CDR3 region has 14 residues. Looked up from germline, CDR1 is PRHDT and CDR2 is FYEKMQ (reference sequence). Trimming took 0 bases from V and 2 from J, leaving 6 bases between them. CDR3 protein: CASSLGGYTDTQYF. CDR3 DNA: TGTGCCAGCAGCTTAGGCGGCTACACAGATACGCAGTATTTT. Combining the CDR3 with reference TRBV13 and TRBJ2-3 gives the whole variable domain AAGVIQSPRHLIKEKRETATLKCYPIPRHDTVYWYQQGPGQDPQFLISFYEKMQSDKGSIPDRFSAQQFSDYHSELNMSSLELGDSALYFCASSLGGYTDTQYFGPGTRLTVL.

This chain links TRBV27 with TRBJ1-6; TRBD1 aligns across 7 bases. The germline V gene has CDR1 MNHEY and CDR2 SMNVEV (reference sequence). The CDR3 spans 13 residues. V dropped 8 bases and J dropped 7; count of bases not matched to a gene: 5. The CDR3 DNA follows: TGTGCCAGCGGCCGGGACAGAAATTCACCCCTCCACTTT. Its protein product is CASGRDRNSPLHF.

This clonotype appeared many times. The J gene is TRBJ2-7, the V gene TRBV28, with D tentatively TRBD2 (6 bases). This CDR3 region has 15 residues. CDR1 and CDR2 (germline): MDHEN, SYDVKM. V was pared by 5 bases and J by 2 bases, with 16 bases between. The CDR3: CASSPPGGSTYEQYF. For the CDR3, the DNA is TGTGCCAGCAGTCCCCCCGGAGGGTCAACCTACGAGCAGTACTTC.

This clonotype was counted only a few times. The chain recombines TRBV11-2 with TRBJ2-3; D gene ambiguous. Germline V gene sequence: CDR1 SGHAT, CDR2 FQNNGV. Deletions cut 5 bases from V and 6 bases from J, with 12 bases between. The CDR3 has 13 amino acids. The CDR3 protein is CASSPGRSDTQYF. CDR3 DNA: TGTGCCAGCAGCCCCGGCAGGTCCGATACGCAGTATTTT.

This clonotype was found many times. The CDR3 DNA reads as TGTGCCACCAGCAGAGCTCGGGGCGCTAACACTCCCACAGATACGCAGTATTTT. Amino acids: CATSRARGANTPTDTQYF. The V gene is TRBV15, the J gene TRBJ2-3; the D gene could be TRBD1 or TRBD2 (5 bases each). In germline, CDR1 is LNHNV, CDR2 YYDKDF (reference sequence). This CDR3 spans 18 amino acids. The V end lost 1 base, the J end lost 2 bases, and 19 bases lay between the germline ends. Supplemented by reference TRBV15 and TRBJ2-3, the full variable domain reads DAMVIQNPRYQVTQFGKPVTLSCSQTLNHNVMYWYQQKSSQAPKLLFHYYDKDFNNEADTPDNFQSRRPNTSFCFLDIRSPGLGDTAMYLCATSRARGANTPTDTQYFGPGTRLTVL.

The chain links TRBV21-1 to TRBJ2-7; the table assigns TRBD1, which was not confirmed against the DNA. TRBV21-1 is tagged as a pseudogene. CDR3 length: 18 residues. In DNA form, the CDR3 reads TGTGCCAGCACCCCCCCCGATGAAGGTAGCGGGAGCTCCTACGAGCAGTACTTC. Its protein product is CASTPPDEGSGSSYEQYF.

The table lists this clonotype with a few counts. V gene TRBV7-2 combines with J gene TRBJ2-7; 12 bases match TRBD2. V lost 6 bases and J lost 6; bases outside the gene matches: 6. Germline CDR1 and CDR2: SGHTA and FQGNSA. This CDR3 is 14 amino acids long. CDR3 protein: CASRMLAGGGEQYF. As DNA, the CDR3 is TGTGCCAGCAGAATGCTAGCGGGAGGGGGCGAGCAGTACTTC. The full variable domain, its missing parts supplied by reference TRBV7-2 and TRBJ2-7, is GAGVSQSPSNKVTEKGKDVELRCDPISGHTALYWYRQSLGQGLEFLIYFQGNSAPDKSGLPSDRFSAERTGGSVSTLTIQRTQQEDSAVYLCASRMLAGGGEQYFGPGTRLTVT.

The CDR3 sequence: CASSERDDGYTF. Here the CDR3 DNA reads TGTGCCAGCAGTGAACGGGACGATGGCTACACCTTC. This chain links TRBV7-8 with TRBJ1-2; TRBD1 might be the D (5 bases). Per germline, CDR1 SGHVS and CDR2 FQNEAQ. With 6 bases removed from V and 6 bases from J, the gap between germline ends came to 11 bases. The CDR3 consists of 12 residues.

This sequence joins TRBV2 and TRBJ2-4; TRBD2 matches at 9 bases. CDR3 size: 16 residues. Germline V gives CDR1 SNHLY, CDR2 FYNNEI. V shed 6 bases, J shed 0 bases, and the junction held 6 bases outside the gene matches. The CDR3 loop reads CASRQTSGVAKNIQYF. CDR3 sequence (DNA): TGTGCCAGCAGGCAGACTAGCGGAGTAGCCAAAAACATTCAGTACTTC.

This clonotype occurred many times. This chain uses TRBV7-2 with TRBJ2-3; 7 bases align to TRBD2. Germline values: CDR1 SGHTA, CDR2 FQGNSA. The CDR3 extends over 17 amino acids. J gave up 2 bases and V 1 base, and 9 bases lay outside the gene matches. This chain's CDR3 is CASSLGLSSGLTDTQYF. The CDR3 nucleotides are TGTGCCAGCAGCTTAGGATTGTCTAGCGGCCTCACAGATACGCAGTATTTT.

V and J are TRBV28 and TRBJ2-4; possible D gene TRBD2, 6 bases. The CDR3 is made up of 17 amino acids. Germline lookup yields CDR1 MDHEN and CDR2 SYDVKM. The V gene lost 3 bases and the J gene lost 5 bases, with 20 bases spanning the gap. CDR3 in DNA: TGTGCCAGCAGTTTTGAACGCGGAGGGGACCCTGAAAACATTCAGTACTTC. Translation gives CASSFERGGDPENIQYF.

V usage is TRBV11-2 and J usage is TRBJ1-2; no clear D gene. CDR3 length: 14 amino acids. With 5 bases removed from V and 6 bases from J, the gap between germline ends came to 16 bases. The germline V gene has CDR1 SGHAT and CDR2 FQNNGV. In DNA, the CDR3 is TGTGCCAGCAGCCCCGTAAACAGACGACATGGCTACACCTTC. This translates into CASSPVNRRHGYTF.